This record looks at one T cell receptor (beta chain) sequence and its context. This record belongs to a study of blood T cell repertoires in COVID-19. Whole-study context: Samples came from the United States, Italy and Spain, spanning acute and convalescent COVID-19. T cells, B-cell-depleted T cells, or PBMCs provided the cDNA or gDNA that served as material.

The length of the CDR3 is 18 residues. The V segment lost 7 bases and the J segment 0 bases; nucleotides outside the gene matches: 13. Germline CDR1 SGHNT, CDR2 YYREEE (reference sequence). Authors' analysis steps: Researchers report that nucleated cell counts were estimated from reference gene primer amplification. Sequencing used immunoSEQ multiplex PCR; TCRdb keeps in-frame clones, though not all of them. The D gene and trimming were derived from the DNA, and the V and J assignments and clone size from that table. This table has fewer than 30,000 clones, around 92% appearing once. The sequencing input was peripheral blood. This chain connects TRBV5-4 to TRBJ2-4; 10 bases agree with TRBD1. The origin of this receptor is a human donor in a cohort sampled during active COVID-19. Written as DNA, the CDR3 is TGTGCCAGCTCGAGACAGGGGGCTAACCCCCTAGCCAAAAACATTCAGTACTTC. Its protein product is CASSRQGANPLAKNIQYF.